The rows below give T cell receptor beta chains drawn from one sample of a study of cytomegalovirus exposure and HLA in healthy donors. TCRdb keeps only in-frame clones here, not all; method: immunoSEQ multiplex PCR. The sample yields 160,000 or so clones, 70% to 85% seen once. The sequenced sample consisted of PBMCs. These receptor sequences come from a man aged 45 to 65 in good health and CMV-seropositive. Each CDR3 is given with its conserved first and last residue. A D gene is named only where the DNA matches it firmly. Size tells how often a clone was seen (once, few, many) or the class of an expanded clone, and some rows leave it out.

v_call	d_call	clone_size	j_call	cdr3_nt	cdr3_aa
TRBV7-2	NA	NA	TRBJ1-5	TGTGCCAGCAGCCGACAGTATAGCAATCAGCCCCAGCATTTT	CASSRQYSNQPQHF
TRBV7-9	NA	NA	TRBJ1-6	TGTGCCAGCAGCCCAGTTGAATGGTCCCCCCTCCACTTT	CASSPVEWSPLHF
TRBV30	NA	once	TRBJ1-4	TGTGCCTGGAGTACCCAGGGTGAAAAACTGTTTTTT	CAWSTQGEKLFF
TRBV4-2	TRBD2	few	TRBJ2-5	TGTGCCAGCAGCCAAGATCTCGGTTCAGGGAGGGCGACCCAGTACTTC	CASSQDLGSGRATQYF
TRBV9	NA	NA	TRBJ1-2	TGTGCCAGCAGCGAAACAGATGCCTTATTCTATGGCTACACCTTC	CASSETDALFYGYTF
TRBV11-3	NA	NA	TRBJ2-3	TGTGCCAGCAGCTTAAGGTGGGGGGCAGATACGCAGTATTTT	CASSLRWGADTQYF
TRBV2	NA	NA	TRBJ1-5	TGTGCCAGCACCATAGGACAGAGGGGTCAGCCCCAGCATTTT	CASTIGQRGQPQHF
TRBV4-3	NA	NA	TRBJ2-7	TGCGCCAGCAGCCAAGAAAATAACTACGAGCAGTACTTC	CASSQENNYEQYF
TRBV6-1	TRBD1	NA	TRBJ1-3	TGTGCCAGCAGTGACACAGGGGGCCCTTCTGGAAACACCATATATTTT	CASSDTGGPSGNTIYF
TRBV28	TRBD1	NA	TRBJ1-2	TGTGCCAGCAGGACAGGGAGCTATGGCTACACCTTC	CASRTGSYGYTF
TRBV9	NA	NA	TRBJ1-1	TGTGCCAGCAACTCAGGGTTGGGAACTGAAGCTTTCTTT	CASNSGLGTEAFF
TRBV10-3	NA	NA	TRBJ1-2	TGTGCCATCAGTGAGGGGGCGAACTATGGCTACACCTTC	CAISEGANYGYTF
TRBV4-2	NA	NA	TRBJ2-3	TGTGCCAGCAGCCAAGGAAGGGGAAGCACAGATACGCAGTATTTT	CASSQGRGSTDTQYF
TRBV9	TRBD1	once	TRBJ2-5	TGTGCCAGCAGCGGGACAGGGCTAGAGACCCAGTACTTC	CASSGTGLETQYF
TRBV5-4	TRBD1	NA	TRBJ1-6	TGTGCCAGCAGCTTGGGGGGGGACGCAGGGGGGTCACCCCTCCACTTT	CASSLGGDAGGSPLHF
TRBV5-1	TRBD2	NA	TRBJ2-7	TGCGCCAGCAGCCTAATATTGGGGCTAGCGGACGTCTACGAGCAGTACTTC	CASSLILGLADVYEQYF
TRBV19	NA	NA	TRBJ1-2	TGTGCCAGTAGGCAGACCCGGGCTAACTATGGCTACACCTTC	CASRQTRANYGYTF
TRBV5-1	TRBD1	NA	TRBJ1-4	TGCGCCAGCAGCCTGGGACAGGGGGCGCGTAATGAAAAACTGTTTTTT	CASSLGQGARNEKLFF
TRBV6-1	NA	NA	TRBJ1-1	TGTGCCAGCAGTGAAGTGGGAGTAGCTTTCTTT	CASSEVGVAFF
TRBV5-4	NA	NA	TRBJ1-1	TGTGCCAGCAGCTTGGTACGGGGGGCGGGGGTGAACACTGAAGCTTTCTTT	CASSLVRGAGVNTEAFF
TRBV10-2	TRBD2	once	TRBJ2-5	TGCGCCAGCAAAGCGGGGGGTGAAGAGACCCAGTACTTC	CASKAGGEETQYF
TRBV6-4	TRBD2	NA	TRBJ2-4	TGTGCCAGCAGTGTACCGCGGGGGGGCCAGGGCAAAAACATTCAGTACTTC	CASSVPRGGQGKNIQYF
TRBV5-6	NA	NA	TRBJ1-2	TGTGCCAGCAGCTTGGCGGTGTATACGTATGGCTACACCTTC	CASSLAVYTYGYTF
TRBV5-5	NA	few	TRBJ2-1	TGTGCCAGCAGCTTTCTAATTAGCTCCTACAATGAGCAGTTCTTC	CASSFLISSYNEQFF
TRBV28	TRBD1	NA	TRBJ2-7	TGTGCCAGCAGTTTTACCCGCATTACAGGGGACGAGCAGTACTTC	CASSFTRITGDEQYF
TRBV5-1	TRBD2	NA	TRBJ2-1	TGCGCCAGCAGCTTGGCCTCCCTAGCGGGGGGGCTCAATGAGCAGTTCTTC	CASSLASLAGGLNEQFF
TRBV25-1	TRBD1	NA	TRBJ1-1	TGTGCCAGCAGTGGTCAGGGGGATTACACTGAAGCTTTCTTT	CASSGQGDYTEAFF
TRBV11-3	TRBD2	NA	TRBJ2-1	TGTGCCAGCAGCCCCGCTACGGGGACTAGCGGGGTGAGTGAGCAGTTCTTC	CASSPATGTSGVSEQFF
TRBV18	NA	NA	TRBJ1-5	TGTGCCAGCTCACCTCAGGGTACTAGCAATCAGCCCCAGCATTTT	CASSPQGTSNQPQHF
TRBV4-3	TRBD1	NA	TRBJ1-2	TGCGCCAGCAGCCAAGAAAGGCTATATTCCGGACAGGGGGTTTATGGCTACACCTTC	CASSQERLYSGQGVYGYTF
TRBV10-3	NA	NA	TRBJ1-2	TGTGCCATCAGTGACGGGAGTCGCTACACCTTC	CAISDGSRYTF
TRBV7-2	TRBD2	once	TRBJ2-5	TGTGCCAGCAGCCGCGGACTAGCGCAAGAGACCCAGTACTTC	CASSRGLAQETQYF
TRBV5-1	TRBD1	once	TRBJ2-5	TGCGCCAGCAGCTTTATTCCTTCCGGGACAGGGGGCGCGTCAGAGACCCAGTACTTC	CASSFIPSGTGGASETQYF
TRBV7-9	TRBD2	NA	TRBJ2-5	TGTGCCAGCAGCTTAGCCCGGACTAGCGGATACCAAGAGACCCAGTACTTC	CASSLARTSGYQETQYF
TRBV9	NA	NA	TRBJ1-3	TGTGCCAGCAGCCCCCAAGGAAACACCATATATTTT	CASSPQGNTIYF
TRBV5-1	NA	NA	TRBJ2-7	TGCGCCAGCAGCTTGGGCGGGACTTACTACGAGCAGTACTTC	CASSLGGTYYEQYF
TRBV7-2	TRBD1	NA	TRBJ1-5	TGTGCCAGCAGCCCTGGGACAGCGAATCAGCCCCAGCATTTT	CASSPGTANQPQHF
TRBV4-3	NA	NA	TRBJ1-1	TGCGCCAGCAGCCAAGACCCCAGGGCTATAGAAGCTTTCTTT	CASSQDPRAIEAFF
TRBV5-1	NA	NA	TRBJ1-1	TGCGCCAGCAAAATGGGTACGGGGAGCACTGAAGCTTTCTTT	CASKMGTGSTEAFF
TRBV7-9	TRBD2	NA	TRBJ2-7	TGTGCCAGCAGCCTCTTAGCCGGGGGGTACTACGAGCAGTACTTC	CASSLLAGGYYEQYF
TRBV18	TRBD1	NA	TRBJ2-5	TGTGCCAGCTCACCAAAAAGGGGGCTTGGGGAGACCCAGTACTTC	CASSPKRGLGETQYF
TRBV11-3	NA	NA	TRBJ2-7	TGTGCCAGCAGCTTAGGCTGGGGGCCCTCCTACGAGCAGTACTTC	CASSLGWGPSYEQYF
TRBV11-3	NA	few	TRBJ2-3	TGTGCCAGCAGCCTGAGGCCGGGCGGGCCTAGCACAGATACGCAGTATTTT	CASSLRPGGPSTDTQYF
TRBV7-2	TRBD1	NA	TRBJ2-4	TGTGCCAGCACCAACGACAGGGTGGTAAACATTCAGTACTTC	CASTNDRVVNIQYF
TRBV4-1	NA	once	TRBJ1-2	TGCGCCAGCAGCCAAGATGAGACAGCGCGTGGCTACACCTTC	CASSQDETARGYTF
TRBV6-1	NA	NA	TRBJ2-7	TGTGCCAGCAGTGGCTACGAGCAGTACTTC	CASSGYEQYF
TRBV7-6	TRBD1	few	TRBJ1-5	TGTGCCAGCAGCCCCGGGACAGGGGTCTTTCAGCCCCAGCATTTT	CASSPGTGVFQPQHF
TRBV19	NA	NA	TRBJ2-7	TGTGCCAGCAAGACAAGGGGTGCCTACGAGCAGTACTTC	CASKTRGAYEQYF
TRBV10-3	NA	NA	TRBJ1-5	TGTGCCATCAGTGAGAACGGGGAAAATCAGCCCCAGCATTTT	CAISENGENQPQHF
TRBV6-1	NA	once	TRBJ2-5	TGTGCCAGCAGTTGGACTAACGGGGTGACCCAGTACTTC	CASSWTNGVTQYF
TRBV5-1	TRBD1	NA	TRBJ2-2	TGCGCCAGCAGCATGACAGGGGGCAGCGGGGAGCTGTTTTTT	CASSMTGGSGELFF
TRBV19	TRBD1	once	TRBJ1-6	TGTGCCAGTAGTCCGACAGGGGTGGCATCACCCCTCCACTTT	CASSPTGVASPLHF
TRBV5-1	TRBD1	NA	TRBJ2-3	TGCGCCAGCAGCACCGACAGGGGGATGGCGCAGTATTTT	CASSTDRGMAQYF
TRBV27	TRBD1	NA	TRBJ2-7	TGTGCCAGCATGTACAGGGGGCGCAGCGAGCAGTACTTC	CASMYRGRSEQYF
TRBV18	TRBD1	few	TRBJ2-7	TGTGCCAGCTCTCCAAGGACAGGGTCCTACGAGCAGTACTTC	CASSPRTGSYEQYF
TRBV4-3	NA	NA	TRBJ2-1	TGCGCCAGCAGCCAAGATGGAGGTGAGGGGGACAATGAGCAGTTCTTC	CASSQDGGEGDNEQFF
TRBV7-9	NA	NA	TRBJ1-2	TGTGCCAGCAGCGAGACAGGTCGGAGTGGCTACACCTTC	CASSETGRSGYTF